The rows below give T cell receptor beta chains drawn from one sample of a study of T cell responses to AZD1222 COVID-19 vaccine. The table came from immunoSEQ multiplex PCR; TCRdb's copy has only in-frame clones and leaves some out. The sample yields over 100,000 clones, 86% seen once. The sample was peripheral blood, taken 28 days after the second dose of the MenACWY control vaccine. These receptors were collected from an adult who received the MenACWY meningococcal vaccine as a control. CDR3s include the opening cysteine and the closing phenylalanine or tryptophan. D genes are given only for firm matches. Clone sizes are given selectively: once, few, many, or a class where the clone is expanded.

J gene	D gene	V gene	clone size	CDR3 protein	CDR3 DNA
TRBJ2-2	-	TRBV6-5	-	CASSYVGSGELFF	TGTGCCAGCAGTTACGTGGGGTCCGGGGAGCTGTTTTTT
TRBJ1-6	-	TRBV7-2	-	CASSLAPRKNSPLHF	TGTGCCAGCAGCTTAGCGCCACGGAAAAATTCACCCCTCCACTTT
TRBJ2-5	-	TRBV21-1	-	CASSKDSGETQYF	TGTGCCAGCAGCAAAGATTCGGGGGAGACCCAGTACTTC
TRBJ1-2	-	TRBV2	-	CASSYSGTINYGYTF	TGTGCCAGCAGCTACTCGGGGACTATTAACTATGGCTACACCTTC
TRBJ1-6	TRBD1	TRBV27	-	CASSSDRGGNSPLHF	TGTGCCAGCAGCTCGGACAGGGGAGGTAATTCACCCCTCCACTTT
TRBJ1-1	TRBD1	TRBV7-2	few	CASRPDRGQWTEAFF	TGTGCCAGCCGACCCGACAGGGGGCAGTGGACTGAAGCTTTCTTT
TRBJ1-2	TRBD1	TRBV7-6	-	CASSLAPGTGDGYTF	TGTGCCAGCAGCTTAGCGCCTGGGACAGGCGATGGCTACACCTTC
TRBJ1-2	-	TRBV5-3	-	CARSPTVTNYGYTF	TGTGCCAGAAGCCCCACCGTGACTAACTATGGCTACACCTTC
TRBJ1-1	-	TRBV28	-	CASSRLQGKAFF	TGTGCCAGCAGTCGACTGCAGGGGAAGGCTTTCTTT
TRBJ2-5	TRBD2	TRBV6-1	-	CASSVRTSGVIQAETQYF	TGTGCCAGCAGTGTTCGGACTAGCGGGGTAATTCAGGCGGAGACCCAGTACTTC
TRBJ1-4	-	TRBV27	-	CASSLGQYNEKLFF	TGTGCCAGCAGTTTAGGGCAGTATAATGAAAAACTGTTTTTT
TRBJ2-7	-	TRBV5-1	once	CASSMGLLGARSYEQYF	TGCGCCAGCAGCATGGGATTACTGGGGGCGCGCTCCTACGAGCAGTACTTC
TRBJ1-6	-	TRBV3-1/TRBV3-2	-	CASIQGDDNSPLHF	TGTGCCAGCATTCAGGGCGATGATAATTCACCCCTCCACTTT
TRBJ1-2	TRBD1	TRBV24-1	-	CATSDPTGGNYGYTF	TGTGCCACCAGTGACCCGACAGGGGGTAACTATGGCTACACCTTC
TRBJ1-5	-	TRBV6-5	-	CASSYEFNQPQHF	TGTGCCAGCAGTTACGAGTTCAATCAGCCCCAGCATTTT
TRBJ2-6	-	TRBV6-5	-	CATTSSGANVLTF	TGTGCCACCACAAGTTCTGGGGCCAACGTCCTGACTTTC
TRBJ1-6	-	TRBV19	-	CASTSGGYNSPLHF	TGTGCCAGCACGTCGGGTGGCTATAATTCACCCCTCCACTTT
TRBJ2-1	TRBD1	TRBV24-1	-	CATSDGQGATYNEQFF	TGTGCCACCAGTGATGGACAGGGGGCCACCTACAATGAGCAGTTCTTC
TRBJ1-1	-	TRBV2	-	CASSDHGPMAAFF	TGTGCCAGCAGTGATCATGGACCGATGGCGGCTTTCTTT
TRBJ1-2	-	TRBV5-8	-	CASSLEGVNYGYTF	TGTGCCAGCAGCTTGGAGGGGGTTAACTATGGCTACACCTTC
TRBJ1-2	TRBD1	TRBV5-1	-	CASSVQGDRYGYTF	TGCGCCAGCAGCGTACAGGGGGACCGCTATGGCTACACCTTC
TRBJ2-2	TRBD1	TRBV5-1	-	CASSRTGGRDTGELFF	TGCGCCAGCAGCCGGACAGGGGGCCGCGACACCGGGGAGCTGTTTTTT
TRBJ1-2	-	TRBV10-3	few	CAISEGIDYGYTF	TGTGCCATCAGTGAGGGGATAGACTATGGCTACACCTTC
TRBJ1-1	-	TRBV18	-	CASSPPIRRGNTEAFF	TGTGCCAGCTCACCACCCATTCGCCGGGGGAACACTGAAGCTTTCTTT
TRBJ2-5	TRBD1	TRBV5-5	-	CASSVGDRGRGGETQYF	TGTGCCAGCAGCGTGGGAGACAGGGGCAGGGGCGGAGAGACCCAGTACTTC
TRBJ2-3	-	TRBV9	-	CASSADTSTDTQYF	TGTGCCAGCAGCGCCGACACGAGCACAGATACGCAGTATTTT
TRBJ2-3	-	TRBV7-6	-	CASSLGGGRTDTQYF	TGTGCCAGCAGCTTAGGTGGGGGGCGAACAGATACGCAGTATTTT
TRBJ1-4	-	TRBV3-1/TRBV3-2	-	CASSQDSAKQGLREKLFF	TGTGCCAGCAGCCAAGATTCGGCGAAACAGGGCTTACGGGAAAAACTGTTTTTT
TRBJ1-5	-	TRBV28	few	CASNVAQGPQHF	TGTGCCAGCAACGTAGCCCAGGGGCCCCAGCATTTT
TRBJ1-2	TRBD1	TRBV7-9	-	CASSSPTGANYGYTF	TGTGCCAGCAGCTCGCCGACAGGGGCGAACTATGGCTACACCTTC
TRBJ2-7	TRBD1	TRBV18	-	CASSRDRGDEQYF	TGTGCCAGCTCGCGGGACAGGGGGGACGAGCAGTACTTC
TRBJ1-2	TRBD1	TRBV29-1	-	CSVVTGGDGYTF	TGCAGCGTTGTGACAGGGGGGGATGGCTACACCTTC
TRBJ2-2	-	TRBV11-1	-	CASSFEARYTGELFF	TGTGCCAGCAGCTTCGAGGCGAGGTACACCGGGGAGCTGTTTTTT